This T cell receptor beta chain was observed in a study of CD8+CD57+ T cells in acquired aplastic anemia. In regard to this clonotype: This may stem from a read error, because a much larger clone lies one nucleotide away.

Patients picked for sequencing had shown CD8+CD57+ cell expansion detected by flow cytometry. Profiles of TCR beta VDJ and CDR3 were generated from a genomic DNA template. TCRdb analysed the reads with MiXCR anew, one entry per CDR3 protein. The table lists hundreds of thousands of distinct CDR3 sequences, around 30% of them singletons. V shed 3 bases and J shed 0 bases, with 11 bases lying between them. The CDR3 runs to 15 residues. Per germline, CDR1 LNHDA and CDR2 SQIVND (reference sequence). The receptor was derived from a human donor with aplastic anemia. This chain connects TRBV19 to TRBJ1-1; D remains ambiguous. Sequencing used sorted CD4+, CD8+, or CD8+CD57+ T cells (not recorded which) from PBMCs. The CDR3 nucleotides read TGTGCCAGTAGTATTTCAGAGTTCATGAACACTGAAGCTTTCTTT. Its translation: CASSISEFMNTEAFF.